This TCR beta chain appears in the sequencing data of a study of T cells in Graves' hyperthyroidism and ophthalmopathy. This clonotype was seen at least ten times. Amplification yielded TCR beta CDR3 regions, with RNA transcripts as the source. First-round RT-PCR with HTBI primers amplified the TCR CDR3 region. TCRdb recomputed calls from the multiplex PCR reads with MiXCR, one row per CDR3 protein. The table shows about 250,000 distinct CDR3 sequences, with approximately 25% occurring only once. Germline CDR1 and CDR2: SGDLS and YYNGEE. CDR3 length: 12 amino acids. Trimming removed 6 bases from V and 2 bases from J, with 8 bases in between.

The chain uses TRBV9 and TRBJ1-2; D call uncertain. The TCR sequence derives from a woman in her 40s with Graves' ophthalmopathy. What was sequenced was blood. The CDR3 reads CASMGGNYGYTF. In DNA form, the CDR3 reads TGTGCCAGCATGGGCGGCAACTATGGCTACACCTTC.